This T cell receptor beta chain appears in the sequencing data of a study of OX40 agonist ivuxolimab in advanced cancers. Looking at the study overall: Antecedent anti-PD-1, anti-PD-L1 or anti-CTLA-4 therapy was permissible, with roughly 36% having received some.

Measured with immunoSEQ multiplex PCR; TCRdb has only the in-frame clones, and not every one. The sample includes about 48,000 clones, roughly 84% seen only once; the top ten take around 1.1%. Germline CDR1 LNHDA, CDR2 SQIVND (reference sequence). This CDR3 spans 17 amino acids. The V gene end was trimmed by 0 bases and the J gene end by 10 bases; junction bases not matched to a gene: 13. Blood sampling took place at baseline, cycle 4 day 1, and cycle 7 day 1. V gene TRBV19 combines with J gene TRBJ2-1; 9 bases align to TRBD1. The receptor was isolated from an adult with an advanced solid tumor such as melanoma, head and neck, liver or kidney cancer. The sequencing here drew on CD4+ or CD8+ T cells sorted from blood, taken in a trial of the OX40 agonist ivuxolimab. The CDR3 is CASSIDLGQGTAGEQFF. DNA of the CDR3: TGTGCCAGTAGTATAGATTTGGGACAGGGAACAGCGGGCGAGCAGTTCTTC.